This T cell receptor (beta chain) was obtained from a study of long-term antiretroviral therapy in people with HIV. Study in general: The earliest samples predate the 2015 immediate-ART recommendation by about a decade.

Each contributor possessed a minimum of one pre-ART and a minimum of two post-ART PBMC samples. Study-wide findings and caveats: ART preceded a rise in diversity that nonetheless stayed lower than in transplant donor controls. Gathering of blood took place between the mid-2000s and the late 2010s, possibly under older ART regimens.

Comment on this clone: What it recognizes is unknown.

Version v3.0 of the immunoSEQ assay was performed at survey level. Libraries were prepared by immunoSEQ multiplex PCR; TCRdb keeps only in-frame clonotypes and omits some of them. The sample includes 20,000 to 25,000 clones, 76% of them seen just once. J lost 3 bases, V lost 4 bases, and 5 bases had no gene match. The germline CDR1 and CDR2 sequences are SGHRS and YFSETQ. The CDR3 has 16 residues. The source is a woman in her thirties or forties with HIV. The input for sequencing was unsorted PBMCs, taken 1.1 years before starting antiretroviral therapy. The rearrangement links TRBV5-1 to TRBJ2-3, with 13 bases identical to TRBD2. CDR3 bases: TGCGCCAGCAGCCCACTAGCGGGGGGGGCTACAGATACGCAGTATTTT. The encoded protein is CASSPLAGGATDTQYF.